Presented here are 16 T cell receptor beta chains from one specimen sequenced in a study of low-dose radiotherapy and immunotherapy resistance in tumors. First-strand cDNA relied on TRAV- and TRBV-specific primers spanning alpha and beta chains. TCR amplification used roughly 18 PCR cycles, a constant-region primer and a V-primer adapter. TCRdb re-analysed the reads in MiXCR, keeping a single row per CDR3 protein. This table holds approximately 11,000 distinct CDR3 sequences, 51% found once. These receptors all come from a human donor with advanced metastatic prostate, ovarian, gallbladder or colorectal cancer (not recorded which). This table probably holds off-target reads from a library built for another chain.

The rearrangement links TRBV12-5 to TRBJ1-2; D ambiguous. The CDR3 has 14 residues. The germline V and J ends were trimmed by 10 bases and 4 bases, with 19 bases remaining between them. Germline loops: CDR1 LGHNT, CDR2 FRNRAP. CDR3 amino acids: CATSKSGAGYGYTF. In nucleotides, the CDR3 is TGTGCTACCTCAAAAAGTGGCGCAGGCTATGGCTACACCTTC.

The chain carries TRBV29-1 and TRBJ2-3; 7 positions match TRBD2. Trimming took 5 bases from V and 7 from J; bases not matched to a gene: 6. CDR3 length equals 12 residues. Germline lookup yields CDR1 SQVTM and CDR2 ANQGSEA. This chain's CDR3 is CSVPGGVNTQYF. CDR3 bases: TGCAGCGTTCCTGGGGGGGTGAATACGCAGTATTTT.

The chain links TRBV4-1 to TRBJ2-4; D is possibly TRBD1 (5 bases). V was shortened by 2 bases and J by 0 bases, with 14 bases between the two germline ends. The CDR3 covers 17 residues. Germline values: CDR1 MGHRA, CDR2 YSYEKL. The CDR3 spells CASSQTGPMIAKNIQYF. In DNA form, the CDR3 reads TGCGCCAGCAGCCAAACAGGACCGATGATAGCCAAAAACATTCAGTACTTC.

The chain uses TRBV5-4 and TRBJ2-7; D remains ambiguous. Germline values: CDR1 SGHNT, CDR2 YYREEE (reference sequence). Trimming pared 4 bases from V and 4 bases from J, leaving 6 bases between. The CDR3 consists of 11 residues. The CDR3 loop is CASSRWYEQYF. The CDR3 nucleotides are TGTGCCAGCAGCCGTTGGTACGAGCAGTACTTC.

This clonotype was found a few times. The CDR3 loop reads CASSLGGQGYEQYF. The CDR3 region has the DNA TGTGCCAGCAGTTTAGGAGGACAGGGGTACGAGCAGTACTTC. The V and J genes are TRBV12-3 or TRBV12-4 and TRBJ2-7; 9 nucleotides agree with TRBD1. V lost 1 base to trimming and J lost 4 bases; unmatched junction nucleotides: 2. This CDR3 spans 14 amino acids.

This chain uses TRBV14 with TRBJ2-7; TRBD1 or TRBD2 may be the D gene (5 bases each). CDR3 length: 15 amino acids. From germline, CDR1 is SGHDN and CDR2 FVKESK. V shed 1 base and J shed 9 bases, with 19 bases lying between them. CDR3 amino acids: CASSQAGAGSGGQYF. For the CDR3, the DNA is TGTGCCAGCAGCCAAGCTGGAGCAGGGTCCGGAGGGCAGTACTTC.

This chain uses TRBV28 with TRBJ2-5; D could derive from TRBD1 or TRBD2 (5 bases each). This CDR3 is built from 13 residues. Germline V CDR1 and CDR2: MDHEN, SYDVKM. V was trimmed by 3 bases and J by 5 bases, leaving 10 bases between them. The CDR3 region has the DNA TGTGCCAGCAGTTTCTCGGGGCGTGAGACCCAGTACTTC. Its translation: CASSFSGRETQYF.

Only a few counts were recorded for this clonotype. The chain is built from TRBV2 and TRBJ2-3; D ambiguous. Germline CDR1 SNHLY, CDR2 FYNNEI. Trimming left V 5 bases short and J 0 bases short, with 12 bases between. The CDR3 runs 15 residues. The CDR3, as DNA: TGTGCCAGCAGTCCCCTAGGGCTCAGCACAGATACGCAGTATTTT. Its translation is CASSPLGLSTDTQYF.

The chain couples TRBV12-3 or TRBV12-4 to TRBJ1-1, with 7 bases lining up with TRBD1. The CDR3 has 13 residues. After removal of 5 bases from V and 1 base from J, the junction contained 1 base not matched to a gene. The CDR3 coding sequence is TGTGCCAGCAGTCAGGGGGGGAACACTGAAGCTTTCTTT. As protein: CASSQGGNTEAFF.

This clonotype was seen a handful of times. The V call is TRBV6-6, the J call TRBJ1-5; a possible D gene is TRBD1 (5 bases). Germline V CDR1 and CDR2: MNHNY, SVGAGI (reference sequence). The CDR3 consists of 13 residues. V was cut by 2 bases and J by 5 bases, with 7 bases left in between. In nucleotides, the CDR3 is TGTGCCAGCAGTTACGTGGGGGATCAGCCCCAGCATTTT. Amino acid sequence: CASSYVGDQPQHF.

The chain couples TRBV29-1 to TRBJ1-1, with no clear D. Trimming removed 5 bases from V and 0 bases from J, with 4 bases in between. Germline V gene lookup returns CDR1 SQVTM and CDR2 ANQGSEA. This CDR3 region has 11 residues. DNA for the CDR3: TGCAGCGTTTCGATGAACACTGAAGCTTTCTTT. Amino acid sequence: CSVSMNTEAFF.

The chain employs TRBV5-1 and TRBJ1-1, with a tentative D call TRBD1 (6 bases). The CDR3 is made up of 12 amino acids. In germline, CDR1 is SGHRS, CDR2 YFSETQ. The ends were cut back, 0 bases at V and 6 bases at J, with 6 bases in the middle. This CDR3 reads CASSLEGAEAFF. CDR3 coding DNA: TGCGCCAGCAGCTTGGAGGGGGCTGAAGCTTTCTTT.

The rearrangement joins TRBV20-1 to TRBJ2-1; 9 positions match TRBD2. V lost 1 base, J lost 8 bases, and 9 bases stayed unmatched. CDR1 DFQATT and CDR2 SNEGSKA come from the germline V gene (reference sequence). The CDR3 length is 15 residues. In DNA form, the CDR3 reads TGCAGTGCTAGAGCCCTCGGGACTAGCTTCGATGAGCAGTTCTTC. Encoded protein: CSARALGTSFDEQFF.

The chain has TRBV6-5 and TRBJ1-1; D perhaps matches TRBD1 (5 bases). The CDR3 has 14 residues. CDR1 is MNHEY and CDR2 is SVGAGI in the germline V gene. V was pared by 6 bases and J by 6 bases, with 17 bases between. The CDR3 loop reads CASSPGTKLPEAFF. Here the CDR3 DNA reads TGTGCCAGCAGCCCCGGGACGAAATTACCTGAAGCTTTCTTT.

This clonotype has just a few counts. The V call is TRBV12-5, the J call TRBJ2-5, with D possibly TRBD1 on 6 matching bases. V lost 0 bases and J lost 0, with 17 bases in between. CDR3 length: 18 amino acids. From germline, CDR1 is LGHNT and CDR2 FRNRAP. CDR3 DNA: TGTGCTAGTGGTTTGGTACTGGGACACCGAGGGTACCAAGAGACCCAGTACTTC. This translates into CASGLVLGHRGYQETQYF.

There are a few counts of this clonotype. In nucleotides, the CDR3 is TGCGCCAGCAGCCGGCTACTCGGGTCACCCCTCCACTTT. Residues: CASSRLLGSPLHF. This rearrangement joins TRBV5-1 to TRBJ1-6; no definite D call. The CDR3 is 13 amino acids. Germline lookup yields CDR1 SGHRS and CDR2 YFSETQ. The V and J ends lost 4 bases and 10 bases respectively, with 12 bases between them.